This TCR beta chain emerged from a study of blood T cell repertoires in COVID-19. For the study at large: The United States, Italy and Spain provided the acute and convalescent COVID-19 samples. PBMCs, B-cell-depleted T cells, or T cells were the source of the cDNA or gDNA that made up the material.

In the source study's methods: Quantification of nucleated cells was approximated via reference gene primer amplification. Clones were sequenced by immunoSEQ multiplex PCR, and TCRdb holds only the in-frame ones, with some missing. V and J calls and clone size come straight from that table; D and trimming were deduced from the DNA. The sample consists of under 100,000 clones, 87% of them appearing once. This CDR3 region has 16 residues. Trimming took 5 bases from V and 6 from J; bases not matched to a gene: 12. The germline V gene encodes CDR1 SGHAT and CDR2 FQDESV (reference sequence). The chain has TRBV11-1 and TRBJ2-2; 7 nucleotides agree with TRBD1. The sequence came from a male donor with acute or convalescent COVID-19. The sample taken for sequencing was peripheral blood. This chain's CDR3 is CASSKSGDRASGELFF. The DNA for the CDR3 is TGTGCCAGCAGCAAAAGCGGAGACAGGGCTTCCGGGGAGCTGTTTTTT.